This entry lists 30 T cell receptor beta chains sequenced from one sample in a study of T cells after yellow fever vaccination. One entry per CDR3 protein results from TCRdb running MiXCR on the 5' RACE reads. This table has some 350,000 distinct CDR3 sequences, 6.2% appearing once. The sequencing used PBMCs, collected 5 days after the yellow fever booster vaccination. These receptor sequences come from a man younger than 40 who received the YFV17D yellow fever vaccine.

The table lists this clonotype with a few counts. The chain recombines TRBV5-1 with TRBJ2-7, with D maybe TRBD1 (5 bases). The germline V and J ends were trimmed by 5 bases and 0 bases, with 12 bases remaining between them. The germline gives CDR1 SGHRS, CDR2 YFSETQ. CDR3 length: 14 residues. The CDR3 sequence is CASSAGLSSYEQYF. The CDR3 region has the DNA TGCGCCAGCAGTGCAGGGCTAAGCTCCTACGAGCAGTACTTC. The full variable domain, in which reference TRBV5-1 and TRBJ2-7 provide the parts outside the CDR3, is KAGVTQTPRYLIKTRGQQVTLSCSPISGHRSVSWYQQTPGQGLQFLFEYFSETQRNKGNFPGRFSGRQFSNSRSEMNVSTLELGDSALYLCASSAGLSSYEQYFGPGTRLTVT.

A few counts support this clonotype. The DNA for the CDR3 is TGCAGTGCTAGAGAGGCACAGGGAAAAAACATTCAGTACTTC. It is translated as CSAREAQGKNIQYF. J is TRBJ2-4 and V is TRBV20-1, with D tentatively TRBD1 (6 bases). V dropped 0 bases and J dropped 4 bases, with 10 bases sitting between them. Germline CDR1 and CDR2: DFQATT and SNEGSKA (reference sequence). The CDR3 length is 14 residues.

This clonotype was counted ten times or more. The gene calls are TRBV18 and TRBJ1-2; D remains unclear. Trimming pared 2 bases from V and 0 bases from J, leaving 7 bases between. The CDR3 runs 14 residues. Germline V CDR1 and CDR2: KGHSH, LQKENI. This CDR3 is CASSPGVANYGYTF. CDR3 DNA sequence: TGTGCCAGCTCACCAGGGGTAGCTAACTATGGCTACACCTTC.

In this sample, this clonotype turned up a few times. V is TRBV6-2 or TRBV6-3 and J is TRBJ2-1; D remains unclear. Looked up from germline, CDR1 is MNHEY and CDR2 is SVGEGT. The CDR3 consists of 18 residues. Trimming left V 0 bases short and J 0 bases short, with 15 bases between. CDR3 DNA sequence: TGTGCCAGCAGTTACTCAAGATTAGGGCAGAGCTCCTACAATGAGCAGTTCTTC. Protein sequence: CASSYSRLGQSSYNEQFF.

This clonotype was seen a few times. The chain has TRBV20-1 and TRBJ2-2, with 13 bases identical to TRBD2. The CDR3 has 16 amino acids. The V segment lost 3 bases and the J segment 7 bases; nucleotides outside the gene matches: 8. CDR1 and CDR2 from the germline V gene are DFQATT and SNEGSKA (reference sequence). CDR3 residues: CSASPGLAGSNGELFF. DNA for the CDR3: TGCAGTGCTAGTCCGGGACTAGCGGGGAGTAACGGGGAGCTGTTTTTT.

This chain connects TRBV5-1 to TRBJ1-4; D may be TRBD1 (5 bases). The CDR3 totals 17 residues. The ends were cut back, 0 bases at V and 3 bases at J, with 15 bases in the middle. Per germline, CDR1 SGHRS and CDR2 YFSETQ. The CDR3 reads CASSLEGDHRSNEKLFF. CDR3 nucleotide sequence: TGCGCCAGCAGCTTGGAGGGTGATCACAGGTCTAATGAAAAACTGTTTTTT.

This clonotype has a handful of counts. This chain joins TRBV29-1 and TRBJ1-2; perhaps TRBD1 as D (5 bases). Germline V gives CDR1 SQVTM, CDR2 ANQGSEA. Trimming cost V 6 bases and J 5 bases, with 16 bases left between them. This CDR3 contains 13 residues. The CDR3 is CSVRPGDGYGYTF. CDR3 DNA sequence: TGCAGCGTCCGACCTGGGGACGGATATGGCTACACCTTC.

This clonotype was counted ten times or more. V usage is TRBV27 and J usage is TRBJ2-7, with 11 nucleotides matching TRBD2. The CDR3 loop spans 15 amino acids. CDR1 is MNHEY and CDR2 is SMNVEV in the germline V gene (reference sequence). V trimming: 5 bases; J trimming: 2 bases; junction bases outside the gene matches: 5. The CDR3 protein is CASSLGLAAAYEQYF. The CDR3 nucleotides are TGTGCCAGCAGTCTGGGACTAGCGGCAGCCTACGAGCAGTACTTC.

This clonotype was seen many times. This chain links TRBV7-9 with TRBJ2-3; D gene uncertain. V was shortened by 0 bases and J by 2 bases, with 12 bases between the two germline ends. CDR1 is SEHNR and CDR2 is FQNEAQ in the germline V gene (reference sequence). CDR3 length: 16 amino acids. The CDR3 protein is CASSLASLESTDTQYF. The CDR3 DNA reads as TGTGCCAGCAGCTTAGCGTCGCTAGAATCCACAGATACGCAGTATTTT.

This clonotype showed up many times. The chain has TRBV5-8 and TRBJ2-2; unclear D gene. Trimming cost V 5 bases and J 5 bases, with 16 bases left between them. This CDR3 has 15 residues. Per the germline V gene, CDR1 is SGHTS and CDR2 is YDEGEE. In DNA form, the CDR3 reads TGTGCCAGCAGTACAGCAGCAGGCAGGACCGGGGAGCTGTTTTTT. Amino acid sequence: CASSTAAGRTGELFF. The full variable domain, rest sourced from reference TRBV5-8 and TRBJ2-2, is EAGVTQSPTHLIKTRGQQATLRCSPISGHTSVYWYQQALGLGLQFLLWYDEGEERNRGNFPPRFSGRQFPNYSSELNVNALELEDSALYLCASSTAAGRTGELFFGEGSRLTVL.

This clonotype showed up just a few times. The chain employs TRBV20-1 and TRBJ2-7; 7 nucleotides agree with TRBD1. V gave up 2 bases and J gave up 4 bases; unmatched junction bases: 8. This CDR3 spans 14 amino acids. The germline CDR1 and CDR2 sequences are DFQATT and SNEGSKA (reference sequence). For the CDR3, the DNA is TGCAGTGCTAGAACAGCAGGGGGTAATTACGAGCAGTACTTC. This codes for CSARTAGGNYEQYF.

Many counts were recorded for this clonotype. The rearrangement links TRBV4-3 to TRBJ2-7, with 7 bases aligning to TRBD1. Germline V gene sequence: CDR1 LGHNA, CDR2 YSLEER. This CDR3 spans 16 amino acids. With V trimmed by 4 bases and J by 3 bases, 12 bases remained unmatched. The CDR3 DNA reads as TGCGCCAGCAGCCTAGAAAGTGGGACAGAAGTCTACGAGCAGTACTTC. Translation: CASSLESGTEVYEQYF.

This clonotype was recorded at least ten times. This sequence joins TRBV20-1 and TRBJ2-7; D is possibly TRBD2 (6 bases). This CDR3 is built from 17 residues. Germline CDR1 reads DFQATT; CDR2 reads SNEGSKA (reference sequence). The V end lost 2 bases, the J end lost 2 bases, and 22 bases lay between the germline ends. CDR3: CSARLPPERDFAYEQYF. In DNA, the CDR3 is TGCAGTGCTAGACTCCCACCCGAACGGGACTTTGCCTACGAGCAGTACTTC.

The V and J genes are TRBV12-3 or TRBV12-4 and TRBJ2-6; TRBD2 matches at 8 bases. CDR3 length: 17 residues. Trimming removed 6 bases from V and 2 bases from J; junction bases left unmatched: 9. The CDR3 coding sequence is TGTGCCAGCAGCGGTTCGGCGGGAGGCACTGGGGCCAACGTCCTGACTTTC. Its translation is CASSGSAGGTGANVLTF.

In this sample, this clonotype turned up many times. The rearrangement joins TRBV10-2 to TRBJ2-7, with 10 nucleotides matching TRBD1. Germline V gives CDR1 WSHSY, CDR2 SAAADI. This CDR3 region has 13 residues. V lost 8 bases, J lost 2 bases, and 3 bases stayed unmatched. DNA of the CDR3: TGCGCCAGCGGACAGGGGGGTACCTACGAGCAGTACTTC. Translation: CASGQGGTYEQYF.

This clonotype has at least ten counts. This chain links TRBV19 with TRBJ2-1; D tentatively reads TRBD1 or TRBD2 (5 bases each). Trimming removed 6 bases at V and 4 bases at J, with 19 bases between. The CDR3 extends over 16 amino acids. Germline lookup yields CDR1 LNHDA and CDR2 SQIVND (reference sequence). The CDR3 DNA is TGTGCCAGTAGGGGACGACACGGGGAATCATACAATGAGCAGTTCTTC. Protein sequence: CASRGRHGESYNEQFF.

The rearrangement links TRBV6-2 or TRBV6-3 to TRBJ2-2, with 8 bases matching TRBD1. Germline values: CDR1 MNHEY, CDR2 SVGEGT. V was pared by 2 bases and J by 1 base, with 6 bases of the junction left unmatched. This CDR3 has 17 residues. CDR3 nucleotide sequence: TGTGCCAGCAGTTACCTCCCGACAGGGGTGAACACCGGGGAGCTGTTTTTT. Its translation: CASSYLPTGVNTGELFF.

This clonotype came up many times. The chain couples TRBV13 to TRBJ2-5, with 12 nucleotides matching TRBD2. Germline lookup yields CDR1 PRHDT and CDR2 FYEKMQ (reference sequence). The V and J ends lost 4 bases and 3 bases, in that order; junction bases with no gene match: 3. The CDR3 has 15 residues. The chain's CDR3 is CASSSLAGGKETQYF. CDR3 coding DNA: TGTGCCAGCAGCTCCCTAGCGGGAGGGAAAGAGACCCAGTACTTC. The whole variable domain, remainder taken from reference TRBV13 and TRBJ2-5, is AAGVIQSPRHLIKEKRETATLKCYPIPRHDTVYWYQQGPGQDPQFLISFYEKMQSDKGSIPDRFSAQQFSDYHSELNMSSLELGDSALYFCASSSLAGGKETQYFGPGTRLLVL.

The sample holds many counts of this clonotype. This chain connects TRBV4-2 to TRBJ2-7; 7 nucleotides align to TRBD1. V lost 5 bases, J lost 0 bases, and 4 bases stayed unmatched. The germline CDR1 and CDR2 sequences are LGHNA and YNFKEQ. CDR3 length: 14 residues. CDR3 sequence: CASSARDSSYEQYF. The CDR3 region has the DNA TGTGCCAGCAGCGCTAGGGACAGCTCCTACGAGCAGTACTTC.

This clonotype was seen a few times. V and J are TRBV6-2 or TRBV6-3 and TRBJ2-1; a weak D match, TRBD1 (6 bases). The CDR3 is 20 amino acids. CDR1 MNHEY and CDR2 SVGEGT come from the germline V gene. Trimming left V 0 bases short and J 0 bases short, with 21 bases between. Written as DNA, the CDR3 is TGTGCCAGCAGTTACTCGACGACGAGGGGGTCCGACGACTCCTACAATGAGCAGTTCTTC. Protein product: CASSYSTTRGSDDSYNEQFF.

This clonotype was found many times. CDR3 sequence reads: CASSDIYNEQFF. In DNA form, the CDR3 reads TGTGCCAGCAGTGACATATACAATGAGCAGTTCTTC. V and J are TRBV3-1 and TRBJ2-1; unclear D gene. Germline CDR1 reads LGHDT; CDR2 reads YNNKEL (reference sequence). There are 12 residues in the CDR3. Trimming took off 6 bases at V and 4 bases at J, with 7 bases between the two ends.

This clonotype was counted at least ten times. The chain joins TRBV27 to TRBJ2-5; 10 bases fit TRBD2. From germline, CDR1 is MNHEY and CDR2 SMNVEV (reference sequence). Trimming cost V 5 bases and J 4 bases; bases outside gene matches: 4. The CDR3 sequence is 14 residues long. CDR3 loop: CASSLAGVAETQYF. In DNA form, the CDR3 reads TGTGCCAGCAGTCTAGCGGGAGTCGCAGAGACCCAGTACTTC.

This clonotype was picked up a small number of times. The chain combines TRBV12-3 or TRBV12-4 with TRBJ1-1; D not certain. This CDR3 spans 12 amino acids. Trimming pared 0 bases from V and 10 bases from J, leaving 9 bases between. CDR3 coding DNA: TGTGCCAGCAGTTTAGCCCAGCTTGGAGCTTTCTTT. Amino acids: CASSLAQLGAFF.

The CDR3 loop is CASSPYGVGNQPQHF. The CDR3 DNA sequence: TGTGCCAGCTCGCCCTATGGGGTCGGCAATCAGCCCCAGCATTTT. The chain joins TRBV18 to TRBJ1-5; D is undetermined. Deletions cut 6 bases from V and 2 bases from J, with 14 bases between. CDR1 is KGHSH and CDR2 is LQKENI in the germline V gene. This CDR3 has 15 amino acids.

This clonotype was observed at least ten times. The V gene is TRBV19, the J gene TRBJ2-2; 10 positions agree with TRBD2. The germline V gene encodes CDR1 LNHDA and CDR2 SQIVND (reference sequence). Trimming removed 4 bases from V and 6 bases from J; junction bases left unmatched: 11. The CDR3 totals 17 residues. As DNA, the CDR3 is TGTGCCAGTAGTACCTCAGGACTAGCGGAGTTCCCCGGGGAGCTGTTTTTT. It is translated as CASSTSGLAEFPGELFF.

The rearrangement joins TRBV5-6 to TRBJ2-3; TRBD1 matches 9 bases. Germline V gene data show CDR1 as SGHDT and CDR2 as YYEEEE. CDR3 size: 15 residues. With 3 bases clipped from V and 2 bases from J, the junction kept 4 bases outside the gene matches. The CDR3 coding sequence is TGTGCCAGCAGCTCGGACAGGGGCTACACAGATACGCAGTATTTT. Amino acids: CASSSDRGYTDTQYF.

The sample holds many counts of this clonotype. This chain connects TRBV5-1 to TRBJ1-1; maybe TRBD1 (5 bases). The germline V and J ends were trimmed by 4 bases and 4 bases, with 14 bases remaining between them. Germline values: CDR1 SGHRS, CDR2 YFSETQ. The CDR3 extends over 14 amino acids. CDR3 coding DNA: TGCGCCAGCAGCACGGGACGGGGGGGCACTGAAGCTTTCTTT. As protein: CASSTGRGGTEAFF.

This clonotype has a count of ten or more. The J gene is TRBJ2-3, the V gene TRBV2, with a possible D match to TRBD2 (6 bases). The CDR3 contains 16 residues. Trimming cost V 8 bases and J 0 bases, with 18 bases left between them. The germline V gene has CDR1 SNHLY and CDR2 FYNNEI. CDR3 in DNA: TGTGCCAGCGACAGTGAGTCAAGCGGGAGCACAGATACGCAGTATTTT. It codes for CASDSESSGSTDTQYF.

The chain recombines TRBV28 with TRBJ2-1; 7 nucleotides line up with TRBD2. CDR1 and CDR2 from the germline V gene are MDHEN and SYDVKM. V dropped 2 bases and J dropped 4; count of bases not matched to a gene: 14. The CDR3 has 18 amino acids. CDR3 in amino acids: CASSLKFGFSGLYNEQFF. The CDR3 DNA follows: TGTGCCAGCAGTTTAAAATTTGGGTTTAGCGGGCTGTACAATGAGCAGTTCTTC.

This sequence joins TRBV5-6 and TRBJ1-5, with D possibly TRBD1 on 6 matching bases. Trimming cost V 3 bases and J 1 base, with 11 bases left between them. CDR3 length: 15 amino acids. Per germline, CDR1 SGHDT and CDR2 YYEEEE. The CDR3 loop is CASSYGTTSNQPQHF. In DNA, the CDR3 is TGTGCCAGCAGCTATGGGACAACAAGCAATCAGCCCCAGCATTTT.